Below, 5 T cell receptor beta chains from the same sample are listed, as sequenced in a study of T-cell reconstitution after alpha-beta-depleted transplantation in children. The TCRbeta library incorporated unique molecular identifiers. In TCRdb, the PCR reads were re-called with MiXCR into one record per CDR3 protein. The sample has fewer than 550,000 distinct CDR3 sequences, 15% to 20% seen once. The specimen was PBMCs, mostly from graft donor cells, collected 360 days after TCRalphabeta/CD19-depleted stem cell transplant. These receptors were obtained from a boy in the first two years of life who had a stem cell transplant for Wiskott-Aldrich syndrome, so the T cells may come from the graft donor.

For this clonotype: This sequence may be a read error, since a much larger clone differs from it by one base. The V and J genes are TRBV5-1 and TRBJ2-7; D gene unclear. Trimming cost V 4 bases and J 3 bases, with 17 bases left between them. Germline V gene lookup returns CDR1 SGHRS and CDR2 YFSETQ. The CDR3 sequence is 15 residues long. The CDR3 coding sequence is TGCGCCAGCAGCACCGACACGACGTCGATCTACGAGCAGTACTTC. Protein product: CASSTDTTSIYEQYF.

This clonotype was seen a handful of times. V gene TRBV20-1 combines with J gene TRBJ2-7, with unresolved D. V shed 6 bases and J shed 3 bases, with 21 bases lying between them. CDR1 and CDR2 (germline): DFQATT, SNEGSKA (reference sequence). The CDR3 has 15 residues. The CDR3 loop reads CSARLTPKAHYEQYF. The CDR3 bases are TGCAGTGCGAGACTCACACCCAAAGCGCACTACGAGCAGTACTTC.

The V gene is TRBV4-1, the J gene TRBJ2-4, with a possible D match to TRBD1 (6 bases). The CDR3 runs 15 residues. The V gene lost 0 bases and the J gene lost 7 bases, with 13 bases spanning the gap. The germline gives CDR1 MGHRA, CDR2 YSYEKL. The CDR3 sequence: CASSQEVGTGNIQYF. DNA for the CDR3: TGCGCCAGCAGCCAAGAAGTAGGTACAGGGAACATTCAGTACTTC.

This clonotype was detected only a few times. The CDR3 DNA follows: TGCAGTGCTAGAGCGGTCAAGCATAATTCACCCCTCCACTTT. Translating it yields CSARAVKHNSPLHF. This chain links TRBV20-1 with TRBJ1-6; no clear D. The ends were cut back, 1 base at V and 5 bases at J, with 9 bases in the middle. CDR1 is DFQATT, CDR2 SNEGSKA, per germline (reference sequence). The CDR3 has 14 amino acids.

Only a few counts were recorded for this clonotype. The rearrangement uses TRBV12-3 or TRBV12-4 and TRBJ2-2, with 11 bases lining up with TRBD2. V lost 7 bases to trimming and J lost 4 bases; unmatched junction nucleotides: 2. CDR3 length: 14 amino acids. DNA for the CDR3: TGTGCCAGCAAAGGGACTAGCGGCACCGGGGAGCTGTTTTTT. Its translation: CASKGTSGTGELFF.